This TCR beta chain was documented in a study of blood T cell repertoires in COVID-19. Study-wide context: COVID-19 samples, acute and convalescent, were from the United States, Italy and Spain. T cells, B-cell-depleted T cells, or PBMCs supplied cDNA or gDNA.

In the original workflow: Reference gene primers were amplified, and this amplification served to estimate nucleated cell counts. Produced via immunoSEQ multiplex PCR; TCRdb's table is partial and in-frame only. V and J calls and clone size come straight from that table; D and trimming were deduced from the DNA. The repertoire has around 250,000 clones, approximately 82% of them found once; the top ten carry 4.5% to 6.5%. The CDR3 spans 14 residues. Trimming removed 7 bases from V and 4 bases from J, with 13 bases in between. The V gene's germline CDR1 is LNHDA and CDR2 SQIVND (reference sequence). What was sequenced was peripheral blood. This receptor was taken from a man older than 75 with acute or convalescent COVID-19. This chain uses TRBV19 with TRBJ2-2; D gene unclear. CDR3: CASTPTFSTGELFF. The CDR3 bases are TGTGCCAGTACACCAACATTCTCCACCGGGGAGCTGTTTTTT.